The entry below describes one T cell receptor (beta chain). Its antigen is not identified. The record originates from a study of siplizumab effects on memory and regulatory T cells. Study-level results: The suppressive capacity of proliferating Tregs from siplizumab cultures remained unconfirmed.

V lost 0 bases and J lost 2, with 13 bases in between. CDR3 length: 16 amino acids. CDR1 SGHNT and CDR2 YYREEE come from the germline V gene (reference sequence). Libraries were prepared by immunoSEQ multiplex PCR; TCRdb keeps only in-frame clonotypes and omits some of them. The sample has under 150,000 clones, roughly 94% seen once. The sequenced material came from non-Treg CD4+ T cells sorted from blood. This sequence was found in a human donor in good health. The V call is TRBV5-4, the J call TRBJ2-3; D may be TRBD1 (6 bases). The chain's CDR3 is CASSLELGHPTDTQYF. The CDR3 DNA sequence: TGTGCCAGCAGCTTGGAGTTGGGACACCCCACAGATACGCAGTATTTT.